The rows below give T cell receptor beta chains drawn from one sample of a study of naive and memory T cell subsets. TCRdb re-analysed the 5' RACE reads in MiXCR, keeping a single row per CDR3 protein. The table includes over 20,000 distinct CDR3 sequences, approximately 20% detected once. These receptors originate from a female donor in good health. CDR3s include the opening cysteine and the closing phenylalanine or tryptophan. A D gene is named only where the DNA matches it firmly. Size tells how often a clone was seen (once, few, many) or the class of an expanded clone, and some rows leave it out.

abundance,d_gene,j_gene,v_gene,CDR3nt,CDR3aa
many,NA,TRBJ1-3,TRBV18,TGTGCCAGCTCGCGGGACACTCCGGGAAACACCATATATTTT,CASSRDTPGNTIYF
many,TRBD1,TRBJ1-5,TRBV10-2,TGCGCCAGCAGTGTAGGGGGCAGGCAGCCCCAGCATTTT,CASSVGGRQPQHF
few,NA,TRBJ2-1,TRBV5-5,TGTGCCAGCAGCTTCAGGGATTACAATGAGCAGTTCTTC,CASSFRDYNEQFF
many,TRBD1,TRBJ1-2,TRBV5-6,TGTGCCAGCAGGGGGACAGGGGGATTTGGCTACACCTTC,CASRGTGGFGYTF
NA,NA,TRBJ1-2,TRBV29-1,TGCAGCGTTGACCGAGGGGACTATGGCTACACCTTC,CSVDRGDYGYTF
few,NA,TRBJ2-3,TRBV6-4,TGTGCCAGCAGTGACTCGTCATCGGGGAGCACAGATACGCAGTATTTT,CASSDSSSGSTDTQYF
many,TRBD1,TRBJ2-3,TRBV12-3/TRBV12-4,TGTGCCAGCAGTTTAGGGGACAGGGCAGCAGATACGCAGTATTTT,CASSLGDRAADTQYF
NA,NA,TRBJ2-7,TRBV29-1,TGCAGCGTTGAATTCCGGCGGCGAGGGGAGCAGTACTTC,CSVEFRRRGEQYF
NA,NA,TRBJ1-2,TRBV7-8,TGTGCCAGCAGCCCGACAGAGAGTTATGGCTACACCTTC,CASSPTESYGYTF
medium-sized,NA,TRBJ2-7,TRBV5-6,TGTGCCAGCAGCTCTTGGGACAATCGCTACGAGCAGTACTTC,CASSSWDNRYEQYF
NA,TRBD1,TRBJ2-6,TRBV9,TGTGCCAGCAGCGTAGTTACAGGGGGGCCCGGGGCCAACGTCCTGACTTTC,CASSVVTGGPGANVLTF
NA,TRBD1,TRBJ1-1,TRBV6-5,TGTGCCAGCAGTTACACCCCAGGGGGGGGGGGAGCTTTCTTT,CASSYTPGGGGAFF
few,TRBD1,TRBJ2-7,TRBV29-1,TGCAGCGTTTTATTGGACAGGGGCCACGAGCAGTACTTC,CSVLLDRGHEQYF
NA,TRBD1,TRBJ2-7,TRBV6-5,TGTGCCAGCGGACACAGGGGTGCTAGCTACGAGCAGTACTTC,CASGHRGASYEQYF
medium-sized,TRBD1,TRBJ2-6,TRBV2,TGTGCCAGCACCATACAGGGGTACGGGGCCAACGTCCTGACTTTC,CASTIQGYGANVLTF
few,NA,TRBJ2-7,TRBV20-1,TGCAGTGCTAGGGGGGAGATATCCTACGAGCAGTACTTC,CSARGEISYEQYF
many,TRBD2,TRBJ2-1,TRBV27,TGTGCCAGCAGTACGACTAGCGGGGGGCCAAATGAGCAGTTCTTC,CASSTTSGGPNEQFF
few,NA,TRBJ1-5,TRBV20-1,TGCAGTGCTAGGGGGGCTGGGGGCGTTGGAAGTCAGCCCCAGCATTTT,CSARGAGGVGSQPQHF
few,NA,TRBJ2-7,TRBV29-1,TGCAGCACCATTGGCAGCGCCTACGAGCAGTACTTC,CSTIGSAYEQYF
medium-sized,TRBD2,TRBJ2-1,TRBV11-1,TGTGCCAGCAGCTTAGCCGGGACTAGCGGTTACCGTTCCTACAATGAGCAGTTCTTC,CASSLAGTSGYRSYNEQFF
medium-sized,NA,TRBJ2-3,TRBV5-4,TGTGCCAGCAGCGCGGGAAATGGGTTTCAAGATACGCAGTATTTT,CASSAGNGFQDTQYF
NA,NA,TRBJ1-1,TRBV12-5,TGTGCTAGTGGTTTGGTAAAAAAGGCGGAACTCAATGGGGACACTGAAGCTTTCTTT,CASGLVKKAELNGDTEAFF
NA,TRBD1,TRBJ1-1,TRBV11-1,TGTGCCAGCAGCCCGGACAGGTCGAACACTGAAGCTTTCTTT,CASSPDRSNTEAFF
medium-sized,NA,TRBJ2-7,TRBV10-2,TGCGCCGCGAATAACGGCGGGGCCGAGCAGTACTTC,CAANNGGAEQYF
medium-sized,NA,TRBJ1-5,TRBV2,TGTGCCAGCAGTGTAGAAAGGCAGAATCAGCCCCAGCATTTT,CASSVERQNQPQHF
NA,NA,TRBJ2-6,TRBV29-1,TGCAGCGCGAAGTTCTCTGGGGCCAACGTCCTGACTTTC,CSAKFSGANVLTF
medium-sized,NA,TRBJ2-5,TRBV7-9,TGTGCCAGCAGCCGGCAAGAGACCCAGTACTTC,CASSRQETQYF
medium-sized,NA,TRBJ1-1,TRBV7-6,TGTGCCAGCAGCCACGGTGGTGAAACTGAAGCTTTCTTT,CASSHGGETEAFF
NA,NA,TRBJ1-1,TRBV5-6,TGTGCCAGCAGCCCCGACGGGAACACTGAAGCTTTCTTT,CASSPDGNTEAFF
NA,TRBD2,TRBJ2-1,TRBV12-3/TRBV12-4,TGTGCCAGCAGTCGTAGCGGGAGGGCCTACAATGAGCAGTTCTTC,CASSRSGRAYNEQFF
medium-sized,NA,TRBJ2-5,TRBV12-2,TGTGCAAGTCGCCCATCTAGCGGGACACCGAAGGGGGGAGGAGAGACCCAGTACTTC,CASRPSSGTPKGGGETQYF
NA,NA,TRBJ2-7,TRBV6-6,TGTGCCAGCAGCCCCCCGACGGCAGGCTTCGAGCAGTACTTC,CASSPPTAGFEQYF
NA,NA,TRBJ2-7,TRBV29-1,TGCAGCGTGGCCGCAGGGAATCGGCAGTACTTC,CSVAAGNRQYF
few,NA,TRBJ2-5,TRBV29-1,TGCAGCGTTGATCTCGGACAAGAGACCCAGTACTTC,CSVDLGQETQYF
few,NA,TRBJ1-4,TRBV20-1,TGCAGTGCGCCCCGACCCAACCCTAATGAAAAACTGTTTTTT,CSAPRPNPNEKLFF
many,TRBD2,TRBJ2-1,TRBV7-2,TGTGCCAGCAGCTTGGGGCCTCCGGGAGGGCCGGACAGTGAGCAGTTCTTC,CASSLGPPGGPDSEQFF
NA,NA,TRBJ1-2,TRBV10-3,TGTGCCATCAGTGAGTCGCGAGAGTATGGCTACACCTTC,CAISESREYGYTF
NA,NA,TRBJ1-1,TRBV6-1,TGTGCCAGCAGTGACCCCTCCGGGACACGCACTGAAGCTTTCTTT,CASSDPSGTRTEAFF
once,TRBD1,TRBJ1-5,TRBV7-9,TGTGCCAGCAGCGAAACAGGGGACCAGCCCCAGCATTTT,CASSETGDQPQHF
few,TRBD1,TRBJ1-2,TRBV29-1,TGCAGCGTTGAAAAAACGACGGGACAGGGGACCTTC,CSVEKTTGQGTF
NA,NA,TRBJ2-5,TRBV14,TGTGCCAGCAGCCGGGTTAGAGGGGACCTGGAGACCCAGTACTTC,CASSRVRGDLETQYF
medium-sized,TRBD2,TRBJ2-1,TRBV4-3,TGCGCCAGCAGCCAAGACGTCCAGCGGGAAGGCAATGAGCAGTTCTTC,CASSQDVQREGNEQFF
many,NA,TRBJ1-6,TRBV24-1,TGTGCCACCAGTGATATACCTGACCGAAGGTATAATTCACCCCTCCACTTT,CATSDIPDRRYNSPLHF
many,NA,TRBJ2-1,TRBV7-7,TGTGCTAGCAGCTTAGGGGAGAGTGGTGAGCAGTTCTTC,CASSLGESGEQFF
many,TRBD2,TRBJ2-7,TRBV20-1,TGCAGTGCTAAAAGCGGGAGGTGGTACGAGCAGTACTTC,CSAKSGRWYEQYF
medium-sized,TRBD2,TRBJ2-1,TRBV11-2,TGTGCCAGCTGGGAGGGGCGGGAGCGAGATGAGCAGTTCTTC,CASWEGRERDEQFF
NA,NA,TRBJ2-2,TRBV20-1,TGCAGTGCTAGGACCGGGAGAGCCACCGGGGAGCTGTTTTTT,CSARTGRATGELFF
NA,NA,TRBJ2-1,TRBV9,TGTGCCAGCAGCGTAGTCCCTAATGAGCAGTTCTTC,CASSVVPNEQFF
NA,NA,TRBJ2-1,TRBV6-1,TGTGCCAGCAGTGACAGGCTAAGAGGGAGGCAGTTCTTC,CASSDRLRGRQFF
few,NA,TRBJ2-7,TRBV29-1,TGCAGCGTTGAAGACCCGGGGCAGGGAAGGGAGCAGTACTTC,CSVEDPGQGREQYF
NA,TRBD2,TRBJ2-1,TRBV6-6,TGTGCCAGCAAATACCCAGGACTAGCGGACAATGAGCAGTTCTTC,CASKYPGLADNEQFF
many,TRBD2,TRBJ2-2,TRBV5-1,TGCGCCAGCAGCCCCACGGGGGGAACCCTGTTTTTT,CASSPTGGTLFF
many,NA,TRBJ2-3,TRBV24-1,TGTGCCACCAGTGATTTTCAAGATACGCAGTATTTT,CATSDFQDTQYF
few,TRBD2,TRBJ2-1,TRBV20-1,TGCAGTGCTGGGGGTGGGGGGGATGAGCAGTTCTTC,CSAGGGGDEQFF
NA,NA,TRBJ2-7,TRBV27,TGTGCCAGCAGTTTATCGGGCAGGGGCAACGAGCAGTACTTC,CASSLSGRGNEQYF
NA,TRBD1,TRBJ2-1,TRBV29-1,TGCAGCGTTGAAGATTCAGGGGGCTACAATGAGCAGTTCTTC,CSVEDSGGYNEQFF
medium-sized,NA,TRBJ2-3,TRBV11-2,TGTGCCAGCAGCTTCCGGAGACTAGACACAGATACGCAGTATTTT,CASSFRRLDTDTQYF